The clone carrying this T cell receptor beta chain was picked up many times. What it binds is unknown. Each CDR3 protein gets one entry after TCRdb re-called the 5' RACE reads with MiXCR. The table lists around 49,000 distinct CDR3 sequences, about 9% of them singletons. Described time point: longitudinal time-point 1 (baseline). In Maryland, USA, blood bank volunteers were the healthy controls. This entry comes from a study of neurological immune-mediated disorders. General study results and limits: Because no CDR3 amino acid sequences were shared across subjects by expanded clones, private repertoires were suggested in all groups. HTLV-1-associated myelopathy had the most TCR clonal expansion, and multiple sclerosis had the least, less than healthy controls.

CDR1 and CDR2 (germline): SEHNR, FQNEAQ (reference sequence). Trimming cost V 5 bases and J 2 bases, with 16 bases left between them. The CDR3 contains 15 residues. The TCR sequence derives from a woman between 35 and 50 years old in good health. The chain couples TRBV7-9 to TRBJ2-7; D uncertain. Material: PBMCs. The CDR3 DNA is TGTGCCAGCAGCCCTACGGACGGCAAACCCTACGAGCAGTACTTC. Encoded protein: CASSPTDGKPYEQYF.